The present entry profiles one T cell receptor beta chain with its context. This sample was included in a study of blood T cell repertoires in COVID-19. Profiled with immunoSEQ multiplex PCR; TCRdb holds only in-frame clones, not every one. The repertoire holds around 250,000 clones, with 70% to 90% as singletons. The CDR3 has 13 amino acids. Trimming removed 4 bases from V and 3 bases from J, with 10 bases in between. The germline V gene has CDR1 SGHDN and CDR2 FVKESK. Sample: peripheral blood. The genes are TRBV14 and TRBJ2-7, with a weak D call TRBD2 (6 bases). This sequence was found in a man aged 55 to 70 with acute or convalescent COVID-19. This CDR3 is CASSRVSGYEQYF. Written as DNA, the CDR3 is TGTGCCAGCAGCCGGGTTAGCGGCTACGAGCAGTACTTC.